These T cell receptor beta chains were read from a single sample in a study of T-cell memory formation after mild COVID-19. One entry per CDR3 protein, called by TCRdb with MiXCR from the 5' RACE reads. This sample has approximately 190,000 distinct CDR3 sequences, with approximately 16% found just once. Sequencing was carried out using PBMCs or a T cell subset sorted from them (not recorded which). These receptors were taken from an adult woman who had mild COVID-19 (a few samples of this study predate the infection). Cell type and time point are not known. Each CDR3 is given with its conserved first and last residue. The order of the fields is J gene, CDR3 length, D gene, V gene, clone size, CDR3 DNA, CDR3 protein. D genes are given only for firm matches. The size entry is marked missing in some rows and otherwise reads once, few, many or a size class.

TRBJ2-7 | 13 | . | TRBV6-5 | few | TGTGCCAGCACCTCGGTGGTCCCCTACGAGCAGTACTTC | CASTSVVPYEQYF
TRBJ2-5 | 17 | TRBD1 | TRBV7-9 | few | TGTGCCAGCAGCTCAGCCAGGACAGGGCGGTTGTTGGAGACCCAGTACTTC | CASSSARTGRLLETQYF
TRBJ2-6 | 16 | . | TRBV7-3 | . | TGTGCCAGCAGCTCCACGTCCAATCCTGGGGCCAACGTCCTGACTTTC | CASSSTSNPGANVLTF
TRBJ2-3 | 17 | . | TRBV7-3 | few | TGTGCCAGCAGCCTCCTTTGGGACGAAACGAGCACAGATACGCAGTATTTT | CASSLLWDETSTDTQYF
TRBJ1-1 | 14 | TRBD1 | TRBV3-1 | . | TGTGCCAGCAGCCAGGGACAGCAGAACACTGAAGCTTTCTTT | CASSQGQQNTEAFF
TRBJ1-2 | 11 | . | TRBV4-2 | few | TGTGCCAGCAGCCAAGATAAGGCTTACACCTTC | CASSQDKAYTF
TRBJ1-5 | 15 | TRBD1 | TRBV12-3/TRBV12-4 | many | TGTGCCAGCAGTTTATACAGGGGTTCGGGGCAGCCCCAGCATTTT | CASSLYRGSGQPQHF
TRBJ2-7 | 16 | . | TRBV7-6 | few | TGTGCCAGCAGCTCCCCTAATAGTAGATTTCCCTACGAGCAGTACTTC | CASSSPNSRFPYEQYF
TRBJ1-1 | 14 | . | TRBV20-1 | . | TGCAGTGCTAGAGATCCCCAGGGGAACACTGAAGCTTTCTTT | CSARDPQGNTEAFF
TRBJ1-3 | 14 | . | TRBV6-5 | . | TGTGCCAGCAGTTCGAGGGAAACTGGAAACACCATATATTTT | CASSSRETGNTIYF
TRBJ2-7 | 14 | TRBD1 | TRBV11-2 | few | TGTGCCAGCAGCCCAGACAGGGGCGCCTACGAGCAGTACTTC | CASSPDRGAYEQYF
TRBJ1-1 | 15 | TRBD1 | TRBV12-3/TRBV12-4 | few | TGTGCCAGCAGTTTCAGGTCAGGGGGACATGGTGAAGCTTTCTTT | CASSFRSGGHGEAFF
TRBJ1-4 | 16 | . | TRBV15 | few | TGTGCCACCAGCAGGGAGCCGGGAAACCTTAATGAAAAACTGTTTTTT | CATSREPGNLNEKLFF
TRBJ2-2 | 15 | TRBD2 | TRBV20-1 | few | TGCAGTGCTAGTAGGCTAGCGGAGGGCACCGGGGAGCTGTTTTTT | CSASRLAEGTGELFF